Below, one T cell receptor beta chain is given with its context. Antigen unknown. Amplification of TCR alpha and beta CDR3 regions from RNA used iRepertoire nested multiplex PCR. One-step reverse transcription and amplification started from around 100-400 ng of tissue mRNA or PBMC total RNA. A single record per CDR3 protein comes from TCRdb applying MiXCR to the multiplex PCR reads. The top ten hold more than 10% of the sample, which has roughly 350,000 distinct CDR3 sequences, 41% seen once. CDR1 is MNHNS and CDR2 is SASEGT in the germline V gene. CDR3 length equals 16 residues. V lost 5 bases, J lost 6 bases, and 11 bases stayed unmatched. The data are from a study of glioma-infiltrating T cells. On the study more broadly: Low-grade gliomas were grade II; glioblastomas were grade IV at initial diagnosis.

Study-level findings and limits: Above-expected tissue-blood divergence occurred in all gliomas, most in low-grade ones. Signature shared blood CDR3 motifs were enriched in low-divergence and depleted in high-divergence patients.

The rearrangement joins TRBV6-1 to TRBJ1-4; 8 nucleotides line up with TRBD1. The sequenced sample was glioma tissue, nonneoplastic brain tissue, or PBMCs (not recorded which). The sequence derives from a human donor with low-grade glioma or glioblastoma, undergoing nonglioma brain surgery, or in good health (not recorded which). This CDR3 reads CASSPRSQGAYEKLFF. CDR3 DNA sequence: TGTGCCAGCAGTCCCCGGTCGCAGGGGGCATATGAAAAACTGTTTTTT.